These 31 T cell receptor beta chains came from one sample sequenced in a study of T-cell reconstitution after alpha-beta-depleted transplantation in children. Construction of the TCRbeta library involved unique molecular identifiers. TCRdb analysed the PCR reads with MiXCR anew, one entry per CDR3 protein. This sample has around 480,000 distinct CDR3 sequences, with 30% to 35% found just once. This specimen was PBMCs from the stem cell graft donor, taken from the stem cell graft. The receptors stem from a human donor who donated a stem cell graft to a child with aplastic anemia.

The chain uses TRBV12-5 and TRBJ2-7, with no clear D. The CDR3 runs 9 residues. The germline V gene has CDR1 LGHNT and CDR2 FRNRAP. V lost 3 bases to trimming and J lost 9 bases, with 3 bases between them. The CDR3: CASGLRQYV. The CDR3 region has the DNA TGTGCTAGTGGTTTAAGGCAGTACGTC.

The chain employs TRBV6-1 and TRBJ2-3; 8 bases map to TRBD1. Germline V gene sequence: CDR1 MNHNS, CDR2 SASEGT. With 8 bases clipped from V and 2 bases from J, the junction kept 9 bases outside the gene matches. The CDR3 is 15 amino acids. CDR3 residues: CASGIRDRSTDTQYF. For the CDR3, the DNA is TGTGCCAGCGGGATCCGGGACAGGTCCACAGATACGCAGTATTTT.

This rearrangement joins TRBV10-2 to TRBJ1-4; maybe TRBD1 (6 bases). Trimming took off 2 bases at V and 3 bases at J, with 16 bases between the two ends. This CDR3 has 17 amino acids. Germline CDR1 and CDR2: WSHSY and SAAADI. The CDR3 nucleotides are TGCGCCAGCAGTGAGCGTTATCCAGGGGAACCTAATGAAAAACTGTTTTTT. It translates to CASSERYPGEPNEKLFF.

The gene calls are TRBV11-2 and TRBJ2-1, with 12 bases matching TRBD2. Germline assignment: CDR1 SGHAT and CDR2 FQNNGV. With V trimmed by 0 bases and J by 5 bases, 11 bases remained unmatched. The CDR3 spans 19 residues. In DNA form, the CDR3 reads TGTGCCAGCAGCTTAGATAGGGCTAGCGGGAGGGCCCTCCACAATGAGCAGTTCTTC. It translates to CASSLDRASGRALHNEQFF.

As for this clonotype: Since a much larger clone is just one base distant, this may be a read error. J is TRBJ2-2 and V is TRBV20-1; D unresolved. The germline V and J ends were trimmed by 5 bases and 6 bases, with 13 bases remaining between them. The germline gives CDR1 DFQATT, CDR2 SNEGSKA (reference sequence). CDR3 length equals 13 residues. The CDR3 sequence is CSAGAYEAGELFF. In DNA, the CDR3 is TGCAGTGCTGGAGCTTACGAGGCCGGGGAGCTGTTTTTT.

Only one count was recorded for this clonotype. CDR3 in amino acids: CASSLWAESKETQYF. The DNA for the CDR3 is TGTGCCAGCAGTTTATGGGCAGAGAGTAAAGAGACCCAGTACTTC. This chain connects TRBV28 to TRBJ2-5; the D is unclear. The CDR3 loop spans 15 amino acids. CDR1 and CDR2 (germline): MDHEN, SYDVKM. Between the trimmed V and J ends, which lost 0 bases and 3 bases, there was a span of 11 bases.

The chain joins TRBV11-3 to TRBJ2-1, with D possibly matching TRBD2 (6 bases). V was trimmed by 0 bases and J by 5 bases, leaving 11 bases between them. The CDR3 length is 15 residues. Germline V lookup: CDR1 SGHNT, CDR2 YENEEA. This CDR3 reads CASSLDPGEDNEQFF. CDR3 DNA sequence: TGTGCCAGCAGCTTAGATCCGGGAGAGGACAATGAGCAGTTCTTC.

The genes are TRBV12-3 or TRBV12-4 and TRBJ2-1; 10 positions match TRBD2. The V gene end was trimmed by 6 bases and the J gene end by 6 bases; junction bases not matched to a gene: 14. The CDR3 sequence is 17 residues long. As DNA, the CDR3 is TGTGCCAGCAGCCGTGGGACTAGCGTGTTAGGGGGCAATGAGCAGTTCTTC. Encoded protein: CASSRGTSVLGGNEQFF.

V and J are TRBV20-1 and TRBJ2-1; 8 bases are a match to TRBD1. There are 14 residues in the CDR3. Per the germline V gene, CDR1 is DFQATT and CDR2 is SNEGSKA (reference sequence). Trimming at V came to 4 bases and at J to 5 bases, leaving 7 bases not matched to a gene. This CDR3 is CSAKDREAHNEQFF. The CDR3 nucleotides read TGCAGTGCTAAGGACAGGGAGGCCCACAATGAGCAGTTCTTC.

The chain is built from TRBV7-8 and TRBJ1-1; D might be TRBD1 (5 bases). V lost 3 bases and J lost 2, with 13 bases in between. The CDR3 is made up of 15 amino acids. Germline V gene sequence: CDR1 SGHVS, CDR2 FQNEAQ. Here the CDR3 reads CASSFGREPNTEAFF. In DNA form, the CDR3 reads TGTGCCAGCAGCTTCGGCAGGGAACCTAACACTGAAGCTTTCTTT.

This clonotype occurred a few times. The genes are TRBV6-1 and TRBJ1-2, with 9 bases fitting TRBD1. J gave up 3 bases and V 5 bases, and 10 bases lay outside the gene matches. From germline, CDR1 is MNHNS and CDR2 SASEGT. The CDR3 is 16 residues long. CDR3 region: CASSPNRDRVHYGYTF. CDR3 in DNA: TGTGCCAGCAGTCCTAACCGGGACAGGGTACACTATGGCTACACCTTC.

The V call is TRBV6-2 or TRBV6-3, the J call TRBJ2-3; 8 positions match TRBD2. The CDR3 length is 18 residues. Germline values: CDR1 MNHEY, CDR2 SVGEGT. Trimming took 2 bases from V and 4 from J; bases not matched to a gene: 14. The CDR3 protein is CASSYRGIWTSLPDTQYF. DNA for the CDR3: TGTGCCAGCAGTTACAGGGGAATATGGACTAGCCTGCCAGATACGCAGTATTTT.

V is TRBV7-2 and J is TRBJ2-1; 7 bases are shared with TRBD2. Per germline, CDR1 SGHTA and CDR2 FQGNSA. This CDR3 is 15 amino acids long. The J segment lost 7 bases and the V segment lost 1 base, leaving 7 bases of the junction unmatched. The chain's CDR3 is CASSLGLLAANEQFF. CDR3 coding DNA: TGTGCCAGCAGCTTAGGCTTGCTAGCGGCTAATGAGCAGTTCTTC.

V is TRBV5-6 and J is TRBJ2-2; D is ambiguous. CDR1 SGHDT and CDR2 YYEEEE come from the germline V gene. The germline V and J ends were trimmed by 2 bases and 4 bases, with 12 bases remaining between them. The CDR3 runs 15 residues. CDR3 in DNA: TGTGCCAGCAGCTTCGTAGGCAAGGGCACCGGGGAGCTGTTTTTT. Protein: CASSFVGKGTGELFF. The full variable domain, rest sourced from reference TRBV5-6 and TRBJ2-2, is DAGVTQSPTHLIKTRGQQVTLRCSPKSGHDTVSWYQQALGQGPQFIFQYYEEEERQRGNFPDRFSGHQFPNYSSELNVNALLLGDSALYLCASSFVGKGTGELFFGEGSRLTVL.

This chain uses TRBV27 with TRBJ2-7; possible D gene TRBD1, 6 bases. Germline values: CDR1 MNHEY, CDR2 SMNVEV (reference sequence). Trimming took off 4 bases at V and 3 bases at J, with 16 bases between the two ends. The CDR3 has 15 residues. The CDR3 reads CASSSPDRRRYEQYF. As DNA, the CDR3 is TGTGCCAGCAGTTCCCCCGACAGGCGCCGCTACGAGCAGTACTTC.

The sample holds a few counts of this clonotype. CDR3 residues: CASTVASSSYEQYV. The CDR3 DNA is TGTGCCAGCACCGTCGCGAGTAGCTCCTACGAGCAGTACGTC. The rearrangement links TRBV6-2 or TRBV6-3 to TRBJ2-7; D not resolved. V lost 7 bases and J lost 0, with 13 bases in between. This CDR3 region has 14 residues. Germline-derived CDR1 and CDR2 are MNHEY and SVGEGT.

The table lists this clonotype with a few counts. This chain uses TRBV7-2 with TRBJ1-4; D perhaps matches TRBD1 (5 bases). Deletions cut 4 bases from V and 1 base from J, with 16 bases between. Germline CDR1 reads SGHTA; CDR2 reads FQGNSA. The CDR3 has 17 residues. The CDR3 coding sequence is TGTGCCAGCAGCTCTGGGGCCCAGAGAGAAACTAATGAAAAACTGTTTTTT. Residues: CASSSGAQRETNEKLFF.

This chain uses TRBV28 with TRBJ2-7; 7 bases match TRBD2. Germline trimming cut 6 bases from V and 6 bases from J; bases unmatched to any gene: 8. The germline V gene has CDR1 MDHEN and CDR2 SYDVKM. This CDR3 is built from 13 residues. As DNA, the CDR3 is TGTGCCAGCAGCTTGGGGGGGACGGGCGAGCAGTACTTC. Translated: CASSLGGTGEQYF. Full variable domain (missing parts from reference TRBV28 and TRBJ2-7): DVKVTQSSRYLVKRTGEKVFLECVQDMDHENMFWYRQDPGLGLRLIYFSYDVKMKEKGDIPEGYSVSREKKERFSLILESASTNQTSMYLCASSLGGTGEQYFGPGTRLTVT.

This clonotype was seen only a few times. The chain uses TRBV30 and TRBJ2-5; TRBD1 might be the D (6 bases). The V gene lost 4 bases and the J gene lost 5 bases, with 11 bases spanning the gap. Germline CDR1 GTSNPN, CDR2 SVGIG (reference sequence). CDR3 length: 12 residues. The CDR3 region is CAWKGVAETQYF. The DNA for the CDR3 is TGTGCCTGGAAGGGGGTAGCGGAGACCCAGTACTTC.

This clonotype has just a few counts. This chain uses TRBV20-1 with TRBJ2-1, with a weak D call TRBD2 (6 bases). The germline gives CDR1 DFQATT, CDR2 SNEGSKA (reference sequence). The CDR3 length is 15 residues. V lost 3 bases and J 0 bases, leaving 12 bases between the germline ends. Here the CDR3 reads CSASPSGRSYNEQFF. CDR3 nucleotide sequence: TGCAGTGCTAGTCCCAGCGGGCGCTCCTACAATGAGCAGTTCTTC.

The gene calls are TRBV19 and TRBJ2-7; 10 bases match TRBD1. Trimming took 6 bases from V and 6 from J; bases not matched to a gene: 14. The germline V gene has CDR1 LNHDA and CDR2 SQIVND (reference sequence). The CDR3 is 16 residues long. CDR3 residues: CASRPAGDRGQGEQYV. As DNA, the CDR3 is TGTGCCAGTAGGCCTGCCGGAGACAGGGGGCAAGGCGAGCAGTACGTC.

This clonotype was recorded once. This chain connects TRBV23-1 to TRBJ1-2; D is perhaps TRBD1 (5 bases). TRBV23-1 carries the ORF label, with uncertain function. Trimming cost V 3 bases and J 4 bases, with 15 bases left between them. The CDR3 runs to 15 residues. CDR3 bases: TGCGCCAGCAGTCACCGTCAGCAGGGTCCCTATGGCTACACCTTC. Protein sequence: CASSHRQQGPYGYTF.

The chain couples TRBV6-1 to TRBJ2-7; TRBD2 agrees at 8 bases. V was pared by 1 base and J by 3 bases, with 11 bases of the junction left unmatched. CDR1 is MNHNS, CDR2 SASEGT, per germline. This CDR3 comprises 17 residues. As DNA, the CDR3 is TGTGCCAGCAGTGAAGGCATGGGTAGCGGGATGCTCTACGAGCAGTACTTC. As protein: CASSEGMGSGMLYEQYF.

The gene calls are TRBV3-1 and TRBJ2-4; 10 nucleotides agree with TRBD2. V gave up 3 bases and J gave up 0 bases; unmatched junction bases: 8. This CDR3 is built from 18 residues. Germline lookup yields CDR1 LGHDT and CDR2 YNNKEL (reference sequence). CDR3 residues: CASSQLTSGTLAKNIQYF. The CDR3 DNA is TGTGCCAGCAGCCAGTTAACTAGCGGGACTCTAGCCAAAAACATTCAGTACTTC.

This clonotype has a handful of counts. The chain links TRBV5-1 to TRBJ2-1; 10 nucleotides agree with TRBD2. This CDR3 is built from 18 residues. The V segment lost 4 bases and the J segment 0 bases; nucleotides outside the gene matches: 10. Germline V CDR1 and CDR2: SGHRS, YFSETQ. DNA of the CDR3: TGCGCCAGCAGCCCGGTTTTAGCGGGAGGCCCCTCCTACAATGAGCAGTTCTTC. Translating it yields CASSPVLAGGPSYNEQFF.

This rearrangement joins TRBV7-8 to TRBJ2-5; TRBD2 matches at 12 bases. The trim removed 3 bases at V and 0 bases at J, leaving 2 bases unmatched. CDR3 length: 16 residues. Germline lookup yields CDR1 SGHVS and CDR2 FQNEAQ. The CDR3 nucleotides read TGTGCCAGCAGCTTCGGACTAGCGGGAAACCAAGAGACCCAGTACTTC. Its translation: CASSFGLAGNQETQYF.

V usage is TRBV3-1 and J usage is TRBJ1-1; no definite D call. This CDR3 region has 14 residues. The V gene's germline CDR1 is LGHDT and CDR2 YNNKEL (reference sequence). Deletions cut 0 bases from V and 2 bases from J, with 7 bases between. CDR3 bases: TGTGCCAGCAGCCAAGAACACAGAAACACTGAAGCTTTCTTT. Protein: CASSQEHRNTEAFF.

V is TRBV25-1 and J is TRBJ1-1, with D possibly TRBD1 on 5 matching bases. The CDR3 extends over 12 amino acids. Trimming removed 3 bases at V and 7 bases at J, with 9 bases between. CDR1 MGHDK and CDR2 SYGVNS come from the germline V gene. CDR3 loop: CASSEQGVEAFF. The CDR3 DNA reads TGTGCCAGCAGTGAGCAGGGAGTTGAAGCTTTCTTT.

This clonotype was seen a handful of times. The chain combines TRBV12-3 or TRBV12-4 with TRBJ2-2; 9 bases align to TRBD1. The V and J ends lost 6 bases and 7 bases, in that order; junction bases with no gene match: 9. This CDR3 comprises 15 residues. Written as DNA, the CDR3 is TGTGCCAGCAGGAAAGGGGACAGGGAACACGGGGAGCTGTTTTTT. Translated, it gives CASRKGDREHGELFF.

The V and J genes are TRBV9 and TRBJ2-3; 10 bases line up with TRBD2. Germline V CDR1 and CDR2: SGDLS, YYNGEE. Trimming cost V 4 bases and J 6 bases; bases outside gene matches: 11. The CDR3 is 16 amino acids. In nucleotides, the CDR3 is TGTGCCAGCAGCTCCCGGACTAGCGGCAGCCGCGATACGCAGTATTTT. Amino acids: CASSSRTSGSRDTQYF.

V is TRBV7-7 and J is TRBJ2-7; 8 positions agree with TRBD2. CDR1 and CDR2 from the germline V gene are SSHAT and FNYEAQ (reference sequence). The CDR3 extends over 15 amino acids. The V gene end was trimmed by 5 bases and the J gene end by 5 bases; junction bases not matched to a gene: 11. The CDR3 is CASSAGLAAADEQYF. As DNA, the CDR3 is TGTGCCAGCAGCGCTGGACTAGCTGCCGCGGACGAGCAGTACTTC.